The rows below give T cell receptor beta chains drawn from one sample of a study of blood T cell repertoires in COVID-19. Data came from immunoSEQ multiplex PCR; TCRdb stores just in-frame clones and leaves some out. This table holds about 170,000 clones, 83% found once. The material sequenced was peripheral blood. These receptors came from a woman aged 80 or older with acute or convalescent COVID-19. The CDR3 runs from the conserved cysteine through the conserved F or W.

j_call v_call cdr3_aa
TRBJ1-1 TRBV7-9 CASSLVRNTEAFF
TRBJ1-4 TRBV19 CASSIVNGEKLFF
TRBJ1-1 TRBV5-1 CASSENTGNTEAFF
TRBJ2-7 TRBV19 CASSRQGTHYEQYF
TRBJ2-7 TRBV5-1 CASSWTSGASYEQYF
TRBJ2-1 TRBV12-5 CASGLVRRLAGGPNEQFF
TRBJ1-1 TRBV5-1 CASSSRDGLPTEAFF
TRBJ2-3 TRBV6-2/TRBV6-3 CASSSMPPGTGKTDTQYF
TRBJ1-1 TRBV6-4 CASSAQVWGTEAFF
TRBJ2-7 TRBV14 CASSPFTGLTYEQYF
TRBJ1-1 TRBV15 CATKTPQGNEAFF
TRBJ2-7 TRBV4-3 CASSIGVSYEQYF
TRBJ2-7 TRBV7-2 CASSLGGGYSYEQYF
TRBJ2-1 TRBV4-3 CASSQNLPSGGGNEQFF
TRBJ2-5 TRBV10-3 CASLGTGSETQYF
TRBJ1-2 TRBV5-1 CASSPGQGHVYGYTF
TRBJ1-2 TRBV7-9 CASSPFDRGDYGYTF
TRBJ1-4 TRBV4-3 CASSQDTGQGNEKLFF
TRBJ1-1 TRBV4-1 CASSQDYTRGTEAFF
TRBJ1-3 TRBV18 CASSAKGGTNSGNTIYF
TRBJ2-6 TRBV3-1/TRBV3-2 CASSQDFSGANVLTF
TRBJ2-4 TRBV30 CAWSYYGVAKNIQYF
TRBJ2-3 TRBV6-6 CASSYGQGHTDTQYF
TRBJ1-5 TRBV4-1 CASSQTGTGHNQPQHF
TRBJ2-2 TRBV7-2 CASSLQGTGELFF
TRBJ2-7 TRBV4-3 CASSQLYRDGDYYEQYF
TRBJ1-6 TRBV7-9 CASSLNSPLHF
TRBJ2-3 TRBV7-9 CASSLDGQSTDTQYF
TRBJ1-6 TRBV18 CASSPGQSQPLYNSPLHF
TRBJ1-1 TRBV5-1 CASSEGRGTEAFF
TRBJ2-1 TRBV6-1 CASSDFLAGAYNEQFF
TRBJ2-1 TRBV19 CASSVTRNEQFF
TRBJ1-1 TRBV7-9 CASSGPRTRGTEAFF
TRBJ1-1 TRBV7-2 CASRADRLNTEAFF
TRBJ1-2 TRBV30 CAWKGQGGFWGYTF
TRBJ1-1 TRBV6-5 CASKRTGTEAFF
TRBJ1-2 TRBV9 CASSPHITESHTF
TRBJ1-1 TRBV6-1 CASSEETGEAFF
TRBJ2-5 TRBV3-1/TRBV3-2 CASSQDRTRGETQYF
TRBJ2-7 TRBV18 CASSPPVLGDRSSYEQYF
TRBJ2-7 TRBV11-3 CASSLAQPVPYEQYF
TRBJ2-7 TRBV7-2 CASSLVGTGQSYEQYF
TRBJ1-2 TRBV6-6 CASRRQGYDGYTF
TRBJ1-1 TRBV7-2 CASSFDRVDTEAFF
TRBJ2-7 TRBV19 CASSVRTDYEQYF
TRBJ1-2 TRBV4-2 CASSQGIVGETGANGYTF
TRBJ1-2 TRBV5-5 CASSSTAANYGYTF
TRBJ1-6 TRBV10-3 CATTGQGVSSPLHF
TRBJ2-2 TRBV9 CASSPGGTPRGAGELFF
TRBJ2-7 TRBV9 CASSVGPRQGAREQYF
TRBJ1-1 TRBV6-4 CASSQYAGGPEAFF
TRBJ2-7 TRBV7-2 CASSLDGRGLTYEQYF
TRBJ1-2 TRBV5-8 CASSPRSGFYGYTF
TRBJ2-2 TRBV19 CASSRQSVDTGELFF
TRBJ2-1 TRBV9 CASSFGRNGEQFF